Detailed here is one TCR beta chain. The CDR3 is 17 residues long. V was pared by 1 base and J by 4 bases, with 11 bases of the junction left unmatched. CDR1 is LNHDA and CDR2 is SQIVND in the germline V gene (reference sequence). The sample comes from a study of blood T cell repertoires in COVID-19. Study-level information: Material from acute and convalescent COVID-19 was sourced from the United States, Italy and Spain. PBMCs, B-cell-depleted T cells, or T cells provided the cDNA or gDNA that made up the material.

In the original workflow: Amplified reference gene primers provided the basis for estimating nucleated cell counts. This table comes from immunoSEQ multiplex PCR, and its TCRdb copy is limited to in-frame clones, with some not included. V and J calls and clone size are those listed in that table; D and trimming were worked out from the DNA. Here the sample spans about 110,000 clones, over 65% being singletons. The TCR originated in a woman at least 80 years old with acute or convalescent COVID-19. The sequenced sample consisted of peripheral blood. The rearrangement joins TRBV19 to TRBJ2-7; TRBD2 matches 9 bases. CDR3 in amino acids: CASSIGLAELGAYEQYF. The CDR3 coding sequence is TGTGCCAGTAGTATAGGACTAGCGGAACTTGGGGCTTACGAGCAGTACTTC.